In this sample, the clone carrying this T cell receptor (beta chain) turned up a few times. What it binds is not known. A minimum of 6.5 million PBMCs was isolated per sample. The sample is drawn from a study of blood T cells in healthy people across ages. The study's findings and limits: Naive CD4+ cell counts and diversity both ran higher in long-lived than in aged donors. Diversity figures based on one million T cells were deemed too low.

A sample-barcoded 5' primer and a J-beta primer mix were used in a second PCR of roughly 7 to 12 cycles. TCRdb reanalysed the 5' RACE reads using MiXCR and keeps one entry per CDR3 protein. The sample lists under 2,000,000 distinct CDR3 sequences; 49% were seen once. Source material: blood. The TCR comes from a woman aged 40 to 49 in good health.

This CDR3 is CASSYDDRGLQETQYF. DNA for the CDR3: TGTGCCAGCAGTTACGACGACAGGGGGCTACAAGAGACCCAGTACTTC. The rearrangement joins TRBV6-2 or TRBV6-3 to TRBJ2-5; 10 nucleotides match TRBD1. V trimming: 2 bases; J trimming: 2 bases; junction bases outside the gene matches: 5. This CDR3 region has 16 residues. CDR1 is MNHEY and CDR2 is SVGEGT in the germline V gene.